Reported below is one T cell receptor beta chain. Antigen unknown. These data are taken from a study of CXCR3-negative and CXCR3-positive naive CD8 T cells. The libraries of TRB cDNA were prepared using 5' RACE with UMI labels. TCRdb reprocessed the 5' RACE reads and reports one entry per CDR3 protein, with no DNA. The listing contains about 41,000 distinct CDR3 sequences. General study findings and limits: The majority of assays used fresh PBMCs, and CXCR3 expression partially decreased after cryopreservation. Naive CXCR3-positive and CXCR3-negative cells shared TRBV-TRBJ usage; memory cells diverged.

Germline CDR1 SEHNR, CDR2 FQNEAQ (reference sequence). This CDR3 has 15 residues. Sorting yielded triplicates of approximately 300,000 cells for each CD8+ T cell subset. Material for sequencing was naive CXCR3- CD8+ T cells from blood. The subset here: CD45RO-CCR7+CD27+CD95- naive CD8+ T cells lacking CXCR3 (TNR3-). This receptor was obtained from a human donor in good health. Some clones in this sample may be carry-over from other donors' samples. The rearrangement uses TRBV7-9 and TRBJ1-2; the TCRdb D gene call, TRBD1, has no DNA to confirm it. CDR3 in amino acids: CASSLDRSFNYGYTF. Full variable domain (missing parts from reference TRBV7-9 and TRBJ1-2): DTGVSQNPRHKITKRGQNVTFRCDPISEHNRLYWYRQTLGQGPEFLTYFQNEAQLEKSRLLSDRFSAERPKGSFSTLEIQRTEQGDSAMYLCASSLDRSFNYGYTFGSGTRLTVV.